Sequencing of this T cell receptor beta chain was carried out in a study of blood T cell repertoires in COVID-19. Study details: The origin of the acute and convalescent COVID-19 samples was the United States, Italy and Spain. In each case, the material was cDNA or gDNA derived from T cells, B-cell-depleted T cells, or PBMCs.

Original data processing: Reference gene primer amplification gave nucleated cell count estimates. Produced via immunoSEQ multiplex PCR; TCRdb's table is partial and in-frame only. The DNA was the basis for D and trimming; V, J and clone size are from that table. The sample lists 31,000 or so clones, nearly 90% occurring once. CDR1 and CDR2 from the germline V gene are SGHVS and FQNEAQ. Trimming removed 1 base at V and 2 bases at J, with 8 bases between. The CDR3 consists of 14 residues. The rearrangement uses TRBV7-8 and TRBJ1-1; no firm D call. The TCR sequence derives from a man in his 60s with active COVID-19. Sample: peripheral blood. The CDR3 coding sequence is TGTGCCAGCAGCTTAGAGCCGAGCAACACTGAAGCTTTCTTT. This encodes CASSLEPSNTEAFF.